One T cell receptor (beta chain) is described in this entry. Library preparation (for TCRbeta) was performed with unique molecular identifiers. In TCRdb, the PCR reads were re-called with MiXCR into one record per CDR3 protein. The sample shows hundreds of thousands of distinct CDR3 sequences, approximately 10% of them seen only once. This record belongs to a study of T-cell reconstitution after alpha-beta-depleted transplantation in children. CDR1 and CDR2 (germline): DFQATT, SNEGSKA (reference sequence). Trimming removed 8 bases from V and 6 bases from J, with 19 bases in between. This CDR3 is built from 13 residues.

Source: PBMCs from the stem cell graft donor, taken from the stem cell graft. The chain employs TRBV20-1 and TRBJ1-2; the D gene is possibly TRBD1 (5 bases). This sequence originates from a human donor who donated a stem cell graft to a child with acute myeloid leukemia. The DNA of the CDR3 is TGCAGTCCAAGGAAGGGGACCCCTCATGGCTACACCTTC. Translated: CSPRKGTPHGYTF.